The clone carrying this T cell receptor (beta chain) has more than one count but fewer than ten. This record belongs to a study of cytotoxic CD8 clonotypes in ibrutinib-treated CLL. The V end was cut by 3 bases, the J end by 1 base, with 10 bases between. Germline V gene data show CDR1 as SGHVS and CDR2 as FNYEAQ. The CDR3 loop spans 14 amino acids. TCRdb's table, derived via immunoSEQ multiplex PCR, lists solely in-frame clones and lacks some. The sample holds around 310,000 clones, approximately 80% seen once. This material consisted of PBMCs, taken before ibrutinib treatment. This clonotype was obtained from a human donor with chronic lymphocytic leukemia. The genes are TRBV7-6 and TRBJ2-7; D gene ambiguous. The CDR3 region is CASSLARLSYEQYF. In DNA form, the CDR3 reads TGTGCCAGCAGCTTGGCACGGTTATCCTACGAGCAGTACTTC. The full variable domain, in which reference TRBV7-6 and TRBJ2-7 provide the parts outside the CDR3, is GAGVSQSPRYKVTKRGQDVALRCDPISGHVSLYWYRQALGQGPEFLTYFNYEAQQDKSGLPNDRFSAERPEGSISTLTIQRTEQRDSAMYRCASSLARLSYEQYFGPGTRLTVT.